This entry is about one T cell receptor (beta chain). Antigen: not known. These data come from a study of shared clonotypes between healthy human individuals. Study-wide context: Each donor's CD8 memory used one plate, CD8 naive two, each CD4 subset three. Study-wide findings and caveats: With four donors compared, around 5.4% of naive CD4 clonotypes were shared.

Sorted-subset replicate PCR reactions contained 200 ng DNA, corresponding to tens of thousands of T cell genomes. Method: immunoSEQ multiplex PCR; TCRdb's copy keeps in-frame clones and lacks some. This sample has 1.6 million or so clones, with less than 99% found just once. CDR1 SNHLY and CDR2 FYNNEI come from the germline V gene. The V gene lost 8 bases and the J gene lost 3 bases, with 13 bases spanning the gap. This CDR3 contains 13 residues. The sample comprised naive CD4+ T cells sorted from blood. Stated subset: CD45RA+ positively selected. The chain recombines TRBV2 with TRBJ2-5; D unclear. The clonotype was recovered from a young man in good health. CDR3 loop: CASANEIKETQYF. The CDR3 DNA sequence: TGTGCCAGCGCGAATGAGATTAAAGAGACCCAGTACTTC.